The 18 T cell receptor beta chains below all came from one sample that was sequenced in a study of early T cells in non-severe SARS-CoV-2 infection. TCRdb re-called the 5' RACE reads through MiXCR, storing one row per CDR3 protein. The sample contains some 96,000 distinct CDR3 sequences, 14% to 15% of which appear only once. Sequenced sample: whole blood. Receptors originate from an adult who was a healthcare worker with PCR-confirmed SARS-CoV-2 infection or an uninfected control (not recorded which).

The genes are TRBV28 and TRBJ2-7; possibly TRBD2 for D (5 bases). The CDR3 is 11 residues long. V shed 8 bases and J shed 2 bases, with 7 bases lying between them. Germline V lookup: CDR1 MDHEN, CDR2 SYDVKM. The CDR3 DNA follows: TGTGCCAGCCGGGATACCTACGAGCAGTACTTC. It specifies CASRDTYEQYF.

This clonotype has at least ten counts. V usage is TRBV12-3 or TRBV12-4 and J usage is TRBJ2-5; D gene ambiguous. The CDR3 length is 11 residues. Trimming left V 8 bases short and J 2 bases short, with 6 bases between. The CDR3 DNA reads TGTGCCAGCGGCCGTCAAGAGACCCAGTACTTC. The encoded protein is CASGRQETQYF.

The chain combines TRBV12-3 or TRBV12-4 with TRBJ1-1; 7 bases are shared with TRBD1. This CDR3 has 12 amino acids. Trimming at V came to 4 bases and at J to 6 bases, leaving 2 bases not matched to a gene. CDR3 sequence: CASSWQGAEAFF. The CDR3 nucleotides read TGTGCCAGCAGTTGGCAGGGGGCTGAAGCTTTCTTT.

In this sample, this clonotype turned up a few times. The chain employs TRBV6-5 and TRBJ1-5; D unclear. The CDR3 is made up of 11 amino acids. Germline V gene data show CDR1 as MNHEY and CDR2 as SVGAGI. V was clipped by 6 bases and J by 9 bases, with 9 bases between them. The CDR3, as DNA: TGTGCCAGCAGCCATAAAGTGCCCCAGCATTTT. This gives the protein CASSHKVPQHF.

This clonotype has more than one count but fewer than ten. DNA of the CDR3: TGCAGTGCTACGCAGGGGAACACTGAAGCTTTCTTT. Protein: CSATQGNTEAFF. The rearrangement joins TRBV20-1 to TRBJ1-1, with a tentative D call TRBD1 (5 bases). This CDR3 has 12 residues. Germline V gene sequence: CDR1 DFQATT, CDR2 SNEGSKA (reference sequence). The ends were cut back, 4 bases at V and 1 base at J, with 7 bases in the middle.

This clonotype was observed many times. V usage is TRBV2 and J usage is TRBJ1-1; D unclear. Germline CDR1 reads SNHLY; CDR2 reads FYNNEI. Trimming removed 5 bases at V and 1 base at J, with 5 bases between. The CDR3 is 12 residues long. CDR3 DNA sequence: TGTGCCAGCAGTTGGGGGAACACTGAAGCTTTCTTT. Its translation: CASSWGNTEAFF. The entire variable domain, with the rest obtained from reference TRBV2 and TRBJ1-1, is as follows: EPEVTQTPSHQVTQMGQEVILRCVPISNHLYFYWYRQILGQKVEFLVSFYNNEISEKSEIFDDQFSVERPDGSNFTLKIRSTKLEDSAMYFCASSWGNTEAFFGQGTRLTVV.

V gene TRBV20-1 combines with J gene TRBJ2-7; possible D gene TRBD2, 6 bases. CDR3 length: 15 amino acids. Germline values: CDR1 DFQATT, CDR2 SNEGSKA (reference sequence). V shed 1 base and J shed 0 bases, with 13 bases lying between them. The CDR3 nucleotides read TGCAGTGCTAGAGTCCTCGGAGGGTCCTCCTACGAGCAGTACTTC. It is translated as CSARVLGGSSYEQYF.

The gene calls are TRBV5-1 and TRBJ2-3; D is perhaps TRBD1 (6 bases). The CDR3 extends over 15 amino acids. CDR1 and CDR2 (germline): SGHRS, YFSETQ. The V gene lost 4 bases and the J gene lost 6 bases, with 18 bases spanning the gap. CDR3 nucleotides: TGCGCCAGCAGCATCACGGGACACCCCTTGGATACGCAGTATTTT. Residues: CASSITGHPLDTQYF.

This chain links TRBV4-2 with TRBJ2-3; D gene uncertain. Germline V gives CDR1 LGHNA, CDR2 YNFKEQ. The CDR3 totals 14 residues. V lost 1 base and J lost 6, with 11 bases in between. The CDR3 here is CASSQASRGDTQYF. The DNA for the CDR3 is TGTGCCAGCAGCCAAGCGTCGCGTGGGGATACGCAGTATTTT.

V usage is TRBV12-3 or TRBV12-4 and J usage is TRBJ2-7; D unresolved. V was trimmed by 0 bases and J by 4 bases, leaving 10 bases between them. This CDR3 comprises 14 residues. In DNA form, the CDR3 reads TGTGCCAGCAGTTTAGCGGAGAACAGTTACGAGCAGTACTTC. Translation: CASSLAENSYEQYF.

In its sample, this clonotype was seen a few times. This rearrangement joins TRBV20-1 to TRBJ1-6; unclear D gene. Looked up from germline, CDR1 is DFQATT and CDR2 is SNEGSKA (reference sequence). Trimming pared 5 bases from V and 7 bases from J, leaving 15 bases between. This CDR3 has 14 residues. This chain's CDR3 is CSAAQSKGNSPLHF. Here the CDR3 DNA reads TGCAGTGCTGCTCAATCCAAGGGAAATTCACCCCTCCACTTT.

The sample holds a few counts of this clonotype. This sequence joins TRBV28 and TRBJ2-7; D is unresolved. Germline V lookup: CDR1 MDHEN, CDR2 SYDVKM. The CDR3 totals 12 residues. V lost 3 bases and J 2 bases, leaving 5 bases between the germline ends. The CDR3 region has the DNA TGTGCCAGCAGTTTTCCCACCTACGAGCAGTACTTC. This translates into CASSFPTYEQYF.

The chain uses TRBV2 and TRBJ1-5; D not resolved. Trimming removed 2 bases from V and 7 bases from J, with 6 bases in between. Germline CDR1 is SNHLY and CDR2 is FYNNEI. This CDR3 spans 12 amino acids. The CDR3 region has the DNA TGTGCCAGCAGTGAACCTAACCAGCCCCAGCATTTT. It codes for CASSEPNQPQHF. The variable domain in full, with the rest retrieved from reference TRBV2 and TRBJ1-5, is EPEVTQTPSHQVTQMGQEVILRCVPISNHLYFYWYRQILGQKVEFLVSFYNNEISEKSEIFDDQFSVERPDGSNFTLKIRSTKLEDSAMYFCASSEPNQPQHFGDGTRLSIL.

The table lists this clonotype with a count of one. The rearrangement links TRBV20-1 to TRBJ2-3, with D unclear. Trimming removed 5 bases from V and 0 bases from J, with 6 bases in between. Germline V gives CDR1 DFQATT, CDR2 SNEGSKA (reference sequence). The CDR3 extends over 12 amino acids. The CDR3 loop reads CSASASTDTQYF. As DNA, the CDR3 is TGCAGTGCTTCGGCTAGCACAGATACGCAGTATTTT.

CDR3 in amino acids: CASSVLEGAGGYTF. The CDR3 DNA sequence: TGTGCCAGCAGCGTACTTGAGGGAGCCGGGGGCTACACCTTC. The chain uses TRBV9 and TRBJ1-2; D is uncertain. Germline CDR1 reads SGDLS; CDR2 reads YYNGEE. This CDR3 is built from 14 residues. Trimming shortened V by 1 base and J by 8 bases, and 15 bases separated the two germline ends.

This chain joins TRBV28 and TRBJ2-1; 10 nucleotides agree with TRBD2. This CDR3 region has 14 residues. From germline, CDR1 is MDHEN and CDR2 SYDVKM. The CDR3 loop is CPHPSSGSFREQFF. The CDR3 nucleotides are TGTCCTCACCCGTCTAGCGGGAGTTTTCGTGAGCAGTTCTTC.

This clonotype was seen ten or more times. The rearrangement uses TRBV6-2 or TRBV6-3 and TRBJ1-1; D gene unclear. The V end lost 7 bases, the J end lost 2 bases, and 20 bases lay between the germline ends. The germline gives CDR1 MNHEY, CDR2 SVGEGT. The CDR3 length is 16 residues. The CDR3, as DNA: TGTGCCAGCACCCCACACCGGCGTCAGGACAACACTGAAGCTTTCTTT. This gives the protein CASTPHRRQDNTEAFF.

The CDR3 sequence is CASSQEWTSGIRDTQYF. The CDR3 region has the DNA TGCGCCAGCAGCCAAGAGTGGACTAGCGGGATTAGGGATACGCAGTATTTT. The chain has TRBV4-1 and TRBJ2-3; 12 bases align to TRBD2. The CDR3 totals 17 residues. Trimming cost V 0 bases and J 6 bases; bases outside gene matches: 7. CDR1 is MGHRA, CDR2 YSYEKL, per germline.